The 9 T cell receptor beta chains listed next were all sequenced from one sample in a study of blood T cell repertoires in COVID-19 (dated by TCRdb to the early 2020s). Libraries were built with the immunoSEQ multiplex PCR assay. As stored in TCRdb, this immuneACCESS dataset retains in-frame rearrangements with V and J assigned. A fraction of the clones does not appear; measured against another copy, unresolved V genes explain less than half of the discrepancy, and the remainder lacks a known reason. For this sample there are under 200,000 clones; less than 90% appear just once. About 6.5% of the sample goes to the ten largest clones. Specimen: PBMCs or T cells enriched from blood (not recorded which). The source is a woman aged 50 to 65 who had recovered from COVID-19.

The rearrangement links TRBV9 to TRBJ1-3, with D possibly matching TRBD1 (6 bases). CDR3 length: 15 residues. With 4 bases removed from V and 0 bases from J, the gap between germline ends came to 11 bases. The germline CDR1 and CDR2 sequences are SGDLS and YYNGEE. Here the CDR3 reads CASSSRGSSGNTIYF. The CDR3 DNA sequence: TGTGCCAGCAGCTCGAGGGGGAGCTCTGGAAACACCATATATTTT.

The CDR3 DNA reads TGTGCCAGCAGCCAAGATCTCGATCTTTTTCGGGACAAGCCCCTTGAAGCTTTCTTT. It specifies CASSQDLDLFRDKPLEAFF. V gene TRBV3-1 (or the pseudogene TRBV3-2) combines with J gene TRBJ1-1, with D perhaps TRBD1 (6 bases). V was cut by 0 bases and J by 7 bases, with 27 bases left in between. The CDR3 has 19 residues. Germline V CDR1 and CDR2: LGHDT, YNNKEL (reference sequence).

The V and J genes are TRBV30 and TRBJ2-7; 13 nucleotides match TRBD2. Germline V gene sequence: CDR1 GTSNPN, CDR2 SVGIG (reference sequence). This CDR3 is 17 amino acids long. The V segment lost 0 bases and the J segment 5 bases; nucleotides outside the gene matches: 10. The CDR3 is CAWSVQRTSGSSNEQYF. The CDR3 nucleotides read TGTGCCTGGAGTGTACAAAGGACTAGCGGGAGTAGCAACGAGCAGTACTTC.

This sequence joins TRBV7-9 and TRBJ2-7; D gene uncertain. Germline V gives CDR1 SEHNR, CDR2 FQNEAQ (reference sequence). With 0 bases removed from V and 4 bases from J, the gap between germline ends came to 4 bases. This CDR3 is 12 amino acids long. CDR3 DNA sequence: TGTGCCAGCAGCTTAGCGCGGTACGAGCAGTACTTC. This translates into CASSLARYEQYF.

The V gene is TRBV9, the J gene TRBJ2-3; TRBD2 matches 15 bases. Germline lookup yields CDR1 SGDLS and CDR2 YYNGEE. After removal of 3 bases from V and 0 bases from J, the junction contained 17 bases not matched to a gene. There are 22 residues in the CDR3. The CDR3 sequence is CASSGQHGWAGTSGRSTDTQYF. The CDR3 DNA reads as TGTGCCAGCAGCGGGCAGCATGGCTGGGCCGGGACTAGCGGGAGGAGCACAGATACGCAGTATTTT. The full variable domain, in which reference TRBV9 and TRBJ2-3 provide the parts outside the CDR3, is DSGVTQTPKHLITATGQRVTLRCSPRSGDLSVYWYQQSLDQGLQFLIQYYNGEERAKGNILERFSAQQFPDLHSELNLSSLELGDSALYFCASSGQHGWAGTSGRSTDTQYFGPGTRLTVL.

The chain has TRBV6-5 and TRBJ2-7; TRBD2 matches at 10 bases. V was pared by 6 bases and J by 6 bases, with 11 bases of the junction left unmatched. The CDR3 contains 15 residues. Germline assignment: CDR1 MNHEY and CDR2 SVGAGI. Written as DNA, the CDR3 is TGTGCCAGCAGGCTATCATCGGGACTAGCGAGCGAGCAGTACTTC. Residues: CASRLSSGLASEQYF.

The chain combines TRBV19 with TRBJ1-5; D gene uncertain. Germline CDR1 is LNHDA and CDR2 is SQIVND (reference sequence). This CDR3 spans 13 amino acids. The V and J ends lost 6 bases and 2 bases respectively, with 8 bases between them. The CDR3 nucleotides read TGTGCCAGTAGCCTGGGCCGCAATCAGCCCCAGCATTTT. Its protein product is CASSLGRNQPQHF.

The rearrangement joins TRBV9 to TRBJ2-3; D is ambiguous. Germline-derived CDR1 and CDR2 are SGDLS and YYNGEE. CDR3 length equals 13 residues. With 1 base removed from V and 4 bases from J, the gap between germline ends came to 7 bases. The CDR3 loop reads CASSVRRADTQYF. The CDR3 DNA sequence: TGTGCCAGCAGCGTACGTCGGGCAGATACGCAGTATTTT. Full variable domain (rest looked up from reference TRBV9 and TRBJ2-3): DSGVTQTPKHLITATGQRVTLRCSPRSGDLSVYWYQQSLDQGLQFLIQYYNGEERAKGNILERFSAQQFPDLHSELNLSSLELGDSALYFCASSVRRADTQYFGPGTRLTVL.

The chain is built from TRBV7-9 and TRBJ2-7; TRBD1 matches at 7 bases. Germline V gene lookup returns CDR1 SEHNR and CDR2 FQNEAQ (reference sequence). The junction had 7 bases not matched to a gene; V was cut back by 5 bases and J by 6 bases. The CDR3 contains 13 residues. CDR3 region: CASSLGQKFEQYF. As DNA, the CDR3 is TGTGCCAGCAGCCTGGGACAGAAGTTCGAGCAGTACTTC.